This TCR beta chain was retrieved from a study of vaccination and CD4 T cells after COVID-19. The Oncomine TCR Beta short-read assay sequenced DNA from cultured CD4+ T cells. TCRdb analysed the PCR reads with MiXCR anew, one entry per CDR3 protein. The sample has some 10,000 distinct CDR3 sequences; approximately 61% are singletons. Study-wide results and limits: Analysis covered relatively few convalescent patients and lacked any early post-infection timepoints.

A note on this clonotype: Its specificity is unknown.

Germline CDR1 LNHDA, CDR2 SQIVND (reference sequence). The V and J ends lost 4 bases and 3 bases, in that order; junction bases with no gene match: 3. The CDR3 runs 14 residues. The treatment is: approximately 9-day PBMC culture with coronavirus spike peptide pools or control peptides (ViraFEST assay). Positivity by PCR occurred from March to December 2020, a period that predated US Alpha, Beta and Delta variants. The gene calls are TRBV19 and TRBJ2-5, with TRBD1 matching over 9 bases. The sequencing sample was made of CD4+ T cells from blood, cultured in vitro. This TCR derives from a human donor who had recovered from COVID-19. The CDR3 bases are TGTGCCAGTAGTACGACAGGGGGGGAAGAGACCCAGTACTTC. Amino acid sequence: CASSTTGGEETQYF.